This record looks at one T cell receptor (beta chain) sequence and its context. Time point here: pretreatment peripheral blood. These data originate in a study of PD-L1 blockade in urothelial cancer. With 2 bases removed from V and 2 bases from J, the gap between germline ends came to 18 bases. The germline V gene encodes CDR1 LNHDA and CDR2 SQIVND (reference sequence). The CDR3 contains 17 residues. The data were produced by immunoSEQ multiplex PCR, yet TCRdb's version contains in-frame clones alone and is incomplete. The sample lists 100,000 to 150,000 clones; roughly 84% were seen once. This TCR derives from a middle-aged man with urothelial cancer. The gene calls are TRBV19 and TRBJ1-1; a weak D match, TRBD1 (6 bases). Specimen: PBMCs, collected around atezolizumab (anti-PD-L1) treatment. The CDR3 coding sequence is TGTGCCAGTAGTATAAGGGGGGGGCGCCGCGGAAACACTGAAGCTTTCTTT. The encoded protein is CASSIRGGRRGNTEAFF.